The 5 T cell receptor beta chains presented below share a single source sample, sequenced in a study of cytotoxic CD8 clonotypes in ibrutinib-treated CLL. Sequencing used immunoSEQ multiplex PCR; TCRdb keeps in-frame clones, though not all of them. This table has 40,000 or so clones, 60% to 80% appearing once. Here the sequenced sample was PBMCs, taken after 24 months of ibrutinib treatment. All receptors derive from a human donor with chronic lymphocytic leukemia.

The chain carries TRBV18 and TRBJ1-1; no definite D call. The germline V gene has CDR1 KGHSH and CDR2 LQKENI. The V and J ends lost 0 bases and 2 bases respectively, with 10 bases between them. The CDR3 runs 15 residues. The CDR3 region is CASSPPQAANTEAFF. The CDR3 DNA follows: TGTGCCAGCTCACCACCGCAGGCCGCTAACACTGAAGCTTTCTTT.

This clone was seen ten or more times. V usage is TRBV28 and J usage is TRBJ2-7, with 7 bases that match TRBD2. With V trimmed by 5 bases and J by 7 bases, 14 bases remained unmatched. The CDR3 extends over 15 amino acids. CDR1 is MDHEN and CDR2 is SYDVKM in the germline V gene. In DNA, the CDR3 is TGTGCCAGCAGTCGCCCCGAGGGAGGGGCGCATGAGCAGTACTTC. It codes for CASSRPEGGAHEQYF.

The chain is built from TRBV7-3 and TRBJ2-5, with D perhaps being TRBD1 or TRBD2 (6 bases each). This CDR3 has 15 residues. With 3 bases removed from V and 4 bases from J, the gap between germline ends came to 15 bases. The germline V gene has CDR1 SGHTA and CDR2 FQGTGA. CDR3 DNA sequence: TGTGCCAGCAGCTTGGGCGGGACGGGGGCAGAGACCCAGTACTTC. This translates into CASSLGGTGAETQYF.

The J gene is TRBJ2-3, the V gene TRBV5-1; 9 bases match TRBD2. Germline-derived CDR1 and CDR2 are SGHRS and YFSETQ. The CDR3 is 14 residues long. With 7 bases clipped from V and 2 bases from J, the junction kept 5 bases outside the gene matches. Here the CDR3 reads CASGGGGVTDTQYF. CDR3 DNA: TGCGCCAGCGGAGGCGGGGGGGTCACAGATACGCAGTATTTT. Using reference TRBV5-1 and TRBJ2-3 for the parts outside the CDR3, the full variable domain is KAGVTQTPRYLIKTRGQQVTLSCSPISGHRSVSWYQQTPGQGLQFLFEYFSETQRNKGNFPGRFSGRQFSNSRSEMNVSTLELGDSALYLCASGGGGVTDTQYFGPGTRLTVL.

V is TRBV20-1 and J is TRBJ2-1, with D possibly being TRBD2 (6 bases). The CDR3 loop spans 11 amino acids. Trimming removed 5 bases from V and 9 bases from J, with 11 bases in between. The V gene's germline CDR1 is DFQATT and CDR2 SNEGSKA (reference sequence). Here the CDR3 reads CSADRETEQFF. In DNA, the CDR3 is TGCAGTGCTGATCGGGAGACTGAGCAGTTCTTC.